A selection of T cell receptor beta chains follows, all from one sample in a study of PD-1 blockade in classical Hodgkin lymphoma. The assay was immunoSEQ multiplex PCR, and TCRdb's table has in-frame clones only and misses some. The sample lists about 97,000 clones; 65% to 85% were seen once. The material was peripheral blood mononuclear cells (PBMCs), obtained at baseline. The receptor source for this set is a human donor with classical Hodgkin lymphoma. Each CDR3 is given with its conserved first and last residue. The D gene is left open where the match is weak. Size is stated for part of the rows, as once, few or many counts, or as a class when the clone is expanded.

size: .
V: TRBV5-1
J: TRBJ2-7
D: TRBD2
DNA: TGCGCCAGCAGCTTGACGGGAGGAGTGGGTGAGCAGTACTTC
CDR3: CASSLTGGVGEQYF

size: .
V: TRBV9
J: TRBJ2-7
D: .
DNA: TGTGCCAGCAGCGTAGGTGACTTCTTCCGCGAGCAGTACTTC
CDR3: CASSVGDFFREQYF

size: few
V: TRBV4-3
J: TRBJ2-7
D: .
DNA: TGCGCCAGCAGCGAAGGGGCCGGGGTGAGAGGCGAGCAGTACTTC
CDR3: CASSEGAGVRGEQYF

size: .
V: TRBV6-6
J: TRBJ2-7
D: .
DNA: TGTGCCAGCACCCCCGGGACAAACTACGAGCAGTACTTC
CDR3: CASTPGTNYEQYF

size: .
V: TRBV5-5
J: TRBJ2-5
D: .
DNA: TGTGCCAGCAGCTTGGCTACCCAAGAGACCCAGTACTTC
CDR3: CASSLATQETQYF

size: once
V: TRBV5-4
J: TRBJ1-1
D: .
DNA: TGTGCCAGCGCAGATGGGGGCAGGGCTGAAGCTTTCTTT
CDR3: CASADGGRAEAFF

size: .
V: TRBV25-1
J: TRBJ2-7
D: .
DNA: TGTGCCAGCAGTGAACATCGCAGTCCCTACGAGCAGTACTTC
CDR3: CASSEHRSPYEQYF

size: .
V: TRBV20-1
J: TRBJ2-3
D: .
DNA: TGCAGTGCTAGCAGAGTAGATACGCAGTATTTT
CDR3: CSASRVDTQYF

size: .
V: TRBV5-1
J: TRBJ1-1
D: TRBD1
DNA: TGCGCCAGCAGTCGCACGACAGGGGGCACTGAAGCTTTCTTT
CDR3: CASSRTTGGTEAFF

size: .
V: TRBV19
J: TRBJ2-7
D: .
DNA: TGTGCCAGTAGCACAGGGAGGTTGAGCTACGAGCAGTACTTC
CDR3: CASSTGRLSYEQYF

size: few
V: TRBV2
J: TRBJ1-1
D: TRBD1
DNA: TGTGCCAGCAAATTGGACAGGGCGGTGAACACTGAAGCTTTCTTT
CDR3: CASKLDRAVNTEAFF

size: .
V: TRBV15
J: TRBJ2-5
D: .
DNA: TGTGCCACCAGCAGACCCCAGGACGAGATCCAAGAGACCCAGTACTTC
CDR3: CATSRPQDEIQETQYF

size: .
V: TRBV6-1
J: TRBJ2-1
D: TRBD2
DNA: TGTGCCAGCAGTGATGCCCAGGGACTAGCGAATCCCTACAATGAGCAGTTCTTC
CDR3: CASSDAQGLANPYNEQFF

size: .
V: TRBV6-1
J: TRBJ2-1
D: TRBD2
DNA: TGTGCCAGCAGTGAAAGCGGGAGCTCCTACAATGAGCAGTTCTTC
CDR3: CASSESGSSYNEQFF

size: .
V: TRBV19
J: TRBJ1-3
D: .
DNA: TGTGCCAGTAGTATCGGGGGAGAATCCACCATATATTTT
CDR3: CASSIGGESTIYF

size: .
V: TRBV28
J: TRBJ1-2
D: .
DNA: TGTGCCAGCAGTGGGGGACCTTATGGCTACACCTTC
CDR3: CASSGGPYGYTF

size: .
V: TRBV6-1
J: TRBJ2-7
D: .
DNA: TGTGCCAGCAGTGGTCAGGGTATTGGCTACGAGCAGTACTTC
CDR3: CASSGQGIGYEQYF

size: once
V: TRBV7-2
J: TRBJ2-5
D: TRBD1
DNA: TGTGCCAGCAGCTACAACAGGGGAGAAGAGACCCAGTACTTC
CDR3: CASSYNRGEETQYF

size: .
V: TRBV12-5
J: TRBJ2-1
D: TRBD1
DNA: TGTGCTAGTGGTTTGGTACAGGGGGCCTACAATGAGCAGTTCTTC
CDR3: CASGLVQGAYNEQFF

size: .
V: TRBV10-3
J: TRBJ1-2
D: .
DNA: TGTGCCATCAGTGAGGGGAACAGCTATGGCTACACCTTC
CDR3: CAISEGNSYGYTF

size: .
V: TRBV7-8
J: TRBJ2-2
D: .
DNA: TGTGCCAGCAGCTTATTCAGCGGGTCGAACACCGGGGAGCTGTTTTTT
CDR3: CASSLFSGSNTGELFF

size: .
V: TRBV19
J: TRBJ2-2
D: .
DNA: TGTGCCAGTAGCGCCACCGGACGGACGAACACCGGGGAGCTGTTTTTT
CDR3: CASSATGRTNTGELFF

size: once
V: TRBV10-3
J: TRBJ1-2
D: .
DNA: TGTGCCACCGCCCGGATTGAACCCTATGGCTACACCTTC
CDR3: CATARIEPYGYTF

size: .
V: TRBV14
J: TRBJ2-3
D: .
DNA: TGTGCCAGCAGCCGACGCGTACTTAGCACAGATACGCAGTATTTT
CDR3: CASSRRVLSTDTQYF

size: .
V: TRBV7-9
J: TRBJ2-2
D: .
DNA: TGTGCCAGCAGCCCCTCGGAGCGCGCCGGGGAGCTGTTTTTT
CDR3: CASSPSERAGELFF

size: .
V: TRBV6-1
J: TRBJ2-1
D: TRBD2
DNA: TGTGCCAGCAAACCCCTAGCGGGAGGTTACAATGAGCAGTTCTTC
CDR3: CASKPLAGGYNEQFF

size: .
V: TRBV10-3
J: TRBJ2-1
D: TRBD2
DNA: TGTGCCATCAGGGGGACTAGCGATGAGCAGTTCTTC
CDR3: CAIRGTSDEQFF

size: .
V: TRBV5-1
J: TRBJ1-1
D: .
DNA: TGCGCCAGCAGTGGAGGCCTGAACACTGAAGCTTTCTTT
CDR3: CASSGGLNTEAFF

size: .
V: TRBV7-9
J: TRBJ2-1
D: .
DNA: TGTGCCAGCAGCCTTAGCGCCAATGAGCAGTTCTTC
CDR3: CASSLSANEQFF

size: .
V: TRBV5-1
J: TRBJ1-1
D: .
DNA: TGCGCCAGCAGCGTGGGGGCGAACACTGAAGCTTTCTTT
CDR3: CASSVGANTEAFF

size: .
V: TRBV7-3
J: TRBJ2-3
D: .
DNA: TGTGCCAGCAGCACCCGACTAGGCGATACGCAGTATTTT
CDR3: CASSTRLGDTQYF

size: .
V: TRBV19
J: TRBJ2-3
D: TRBD2
DNA: TGTGCCAGTAGCCCCGGACTAGCGGGAGGGTCGGATACGCAGTATTTT
CDR3: CASSPGLAGGSDTQYF

size: .
V: TRBV9
J: TRBJ2-1
D: TRBD2
DNA: TGTGCCAGCAGCGAGACTAGCGGGAGTCTAGGAGAGCAGTTCTTC
CDR3: CASSETSGSLGEQFF

size: .
V: TRBV30
J: TRBJ2-3
D: .
DNA: TGTGCCTGGAGTTTCGCAGGGGGCACAGATACGCAGTATTTT
CDR3: CAWSFAGGTDTQYF

size: .
V: TRBV6-6
J: TRBJ1-1
D: .
DNA: TGTGCCAGCAGTTACGACGGGAACACTGAAGCTTTCTTT
CDR3: CASSYDGNTEAFF

size: .
V: TRBV10-3
J: TRBJ1-1
D: .
DNA: TGTGCCGCGGCCCCCCGAGGGTTAAGGAACACTGAAGCTTTCTTT
CDR3: CAAAPRGLRNTEAFF

size: .
V: TRBV10-3
J: TRBJ1-1
D: .
DNA: TGTGCCATCACCCGAGGGGCGGACACTGAAGCTTTCTTT
CDR3: CAITRGADTEAFF

size: .
V: TRBV6-1
J: TRBJ2-1
D: .
DNA: TGTGCCAGCAGGGGGGGGGACAGTTACAATGAGCAGTTCTTC
CDR3: CASRGGDSYNEQFF

size: .
V: TRBV7-8
J: TRBJ2-5
D: .
DNA: TGTGCCAGCAGCTTAGCGGCGATGCGGATAGAGACCCAGTACTTC
CDR3: CASSLAAMRIETQYF

size: .
V: TRBV7-9
J: TRBJ2-7
D: TRBD1
DNA: TGTGCCAGCAGCATGGGGGACAGTACCTACGAGCAGTACTTC
CDR3: CASSMGDSTYEQYF

size: few
V: TRBV19
J: TRBJ2-1
D: TRBD1
DNA: TGTGCCAGTAGTGTGGGACAGGGGGCAAAGTTTCACAATGAGCAGTTCTTC
CDR3: CASSVGQGAKFHNEQFF

size: .
V: TRBV28
J: TRBJ2-7
D: .
DNA: TGTGCCAGCAGTTCAGGCGGGGCCGCAAAAAGGGGCGAGCAGTACTTC
CDR3: CASSSGGAAKRGEQYF

size: few
V: TRBV7-9
J: TRBJ2-3
D: .
DNA: TGTGCCAGCAGCGTTAGCGGAAGCACAGATACGCAGTATTTT
CDR3: CASSVSGSTDTQYF

size: .
V: TRBV2
J: TRBJ1-2
D: .
DNA: TGTGCCAGCAGCCCCCATAGTCCTCCGTATGGCTACACCTTC
CDR3: CASSPHSPPYGYTF

size: .
V: TRBV5-1
J: TRBJ2-1
D: .
DNA: TGCGCCAGCAGCCCAGGGCGGGTAAGAGACAATGAGCAGTTCTTC
CDR3: CASSPGRVRDNEQFF

size: .
V: TRBV27
J: TRBJ2-7
D: .
DNA: TGTGCCAGCAGTTCCGGAAGATTTTACGAGCAGTACTTC
CDR3: CASSSGRFYEQYF

size: .
V: TRBV30
J: TRBJ1-2
D: TRBD1
DNA: TGTGCCTGGAGTCCGGGACAGGGCTTTTTTGACACCTTC
CDR3: CAWSPGQGFFDTF

size: .
V: TRBV5-1
J: TRBJ2-2
D: .
DNA: TGCGCCAGCAGCTTGACAGTCACCGGGGAGCTGTTTTTT
CDR3: CASSLTVTGELFF

size: .
V: TRBV7-2
J: TRBJ2-3
D: .
DNA: TGTGCCAGCAGCTCTCAGTTGTACACAGATACGCAGTATTTT
CDR3: CASSSQLYTDTQYF

size: .
V: TRBV19
J: TRBJ1-5
D: .
DNA: TGTGCCAGTAGTATAGAATTAACCCCTCGACGGTATAGCAATCAGCCCCAGCATTTT
CDR3: CASSIELTPRRYSNQPQHF

size: .
V: TRBV29-1
J: TRBJ2-1
D: TRBD1
DNA: TGCAGCGCTTGGGACAGGGGTAATGAGCAGTTCTTC
CDR3: CSAWDRGNEQFF

size: .
V: TRBV29-1
J: TRBJ1-2
D: .
DNA: TGCAGCGTTGAAGGAAGGCAGGGGACCTGGGGCAACTATGGCTACACCTTC
CDR3: CSVEGRQGTWGNYGYTF

size: .
V: TRBV15
J: TRBJ2-7
D: TRBD1
DNA: TGTGCCACCAGCAGGAGCGGGACAGGGGTCTACGAGCAGTACTTC
CDR3: CATSRSGTGVYEQYF

size: .
V: TRBV1
J: TRBJ2-1
D: .
DNA: TGCACCAGCAGCCCCCCCGAGGGAGGGCCCAACAATGAGCAGTTCTTC
CDR3: CTSSPPEGGPNNEQFF

size: .
V: TRBV7-3
J: TRBJ2-2
D: .
DNA: TGTGCCAGCAGCACACGCCGAGGCCGGGAGCTGTTTTTT
CDR3: CASSTRRGRELFF

size: .
V: TRBV19
J: TRBJ2-1
D: .
DNA: TGTGCCAGTAGTATTGAGCTCCGCCAGTTAGAGGAGCAGTTCTTC
CDR3: CASSIELRQLEEQFF

size: .
V: TRBV7-2
J: TRBJ1-1
D: .
DNA: TGTGCCAGCAGCTTGGTCGAGGGCACTGAAGCTTTCTTT
CDR3: CASSLVEGTEAFF

size: .
V: TRBV15
J: TRBJ1-2
D: .
DNA: TGTGCCACCAGCGGAGAGGGGGGCTATGGCTACACCTTC
CDR3: CATSGEGGYGYTF

size: .
V: TRBV5-1
J: TRBJ2-2
D: .
DNA: TGCGCCAGCAGCTGGTCGACGGCCGACACCGGGGAGCTGTTTTTT
CDR3: CASSWSTADTGELFF

size: .
V: TRBV27
J: TRBJ2-7
D: .
DNA: TGTGCCAGCAGTTTGCGCAATCAAATCTACGAGCAGTACTTC
CDR3: CASSLRNQIYEQYF